This T cell receptor beta chain appears in the sequencing data of a study of tumor-infiltrating lymphocytes in localized non-small cell lung cancer. At the level of the study: Patients included smokers and never-smokers with various histologies, some sampled after neoadjuvant chemotherapy. Tumor tissue and non-adjacent uninvolved lung came from each patient. Overall study results and limits: No T-cell fraction difference was seen between IM1 and IM2 tumors. TCRbeta sequencing showed higher T cell infiltration in tumors than uninvolved lung.

Produced via immunoSEQ multiplex PCR; TCRdb's table is partial and in-frame only. Of around 17,000 clones in the sample, roughly 80% were seen once. Turning to this clone: Its antigen is not known.

The CDR3 runs 15 residues. The germline V gene encodes CDR1 LNHDA and CDR2 SQIVND (reference sequence). V lost 6 bases and J lost 7, with 21 bases in between. The clonotype originates from a human donor with non-small cell lung cancer. Sample: lung tumor tissue. The chain combines TRBV19 with TRBJ1-2; TRBD1 is a possible D gene (5 bases). CDR3 DNA sequence: TGTGCCAGTAGCGGACCCGGGCAGGGAACGGGTGGCTACACCTTC. Translation gives CASSGPGQGTGGYTF. Using reference TRBV19 and TRBJ1-2 for the parts outside the CDR3, the full variable domain is DGGITQSPKYLFRKEGQNVTLSCEQNLNHDAMYWYRQDPGQGLRLIYYSQIVNDFQKGDIAEGYSVSREKKESFPLTVTSAQKNPTAFYLCASSGPGQGTGGYTFGSGTRLTVV.